This T cell receptor beta chain came from a study of graft-versus-host responses after intestinal transplantation. TCRdb's table, derived via immunoSEQ multiplex PCR, lists solely in-frame clones and lacks some. The table has 60,000 to 75,000 clones, roughly 90% seen once. Concerning this clone: The antigen is not known.

The V gene's germline CDR1 is SGDLS and CDR2 YYNGEE. V lost 0 bases to trimming and J lost 8 bases, with 8 bases between them. CDR3 length: 13 residues. The sequence came from a human donor who received an intestinal transplant. The rearrangement links TRBV9 to TRBJ2-2; the D gene is possibly TRBD1 (6 bases). This specimen was unstimulated CD8+ T cells sorted from spleen or lymph node cells, taken before intestinal transplant. CDR3 nucleotides: TGTGCCAGCAGCGTAGGAACAGGGGGGGAGCTGTTTTTT. Amino acid sequence: CASSVGTGGELFF.